The T cell receptor (beta chain) under discussion was sequenced for a study of cytomegalovirus exposure and HLA in healthy donors. The wider study: The use of the same platform for the roughly 130 validation repertoires and the 650 to 850 first-cohort repertoires was reported by a later analysis.

The table came from immunoSEQ multiplex PCR; TCRdb's copy has only in-frame clones and leaves some out. The sample records about 260,000 clones, about 92% being singletons. A remark on this clone: The antigen remains undetermined.

The germline CDR1 and CDR2 sequences are MNHNY and SVGAGI (reference sequence). Trimming cost V 10 bases and J 6 bases; bases outside gene matches: 7. The CDR3 contains 13 residues. Overall study results and limits: In vitro checks showed that three CMV-associated chains really do target CMV antigens.

The origin of this receptor is a woman between 25 and 40 years old in good health and CMV-seronegative. Sequences were obtained from PBMCs. This chain joins TRBV6-6 and TRBJ1-2, with 11 bases lining up with TRBD1. The CDR3 region is CATWTGGFDGYTF. The DNA of the CDR3 is TGTGCCACCTGGACAGGGGGCTTCGATGGCTACACCTTC.